This T cell receptor (beta chain) was found in a study of T-cell memory formation after mild COVID-19 (dated by TCRdb to the early 2020s). Some background on the complete study: TCR sequence clusters from the two donors were largely donor specific. Longitudinal TCRalpha and TCRbeta repertoire sequencing tracked T-cell clones expanding and contracting after mild COVID-19 in two donors. The cohort was made up of two young adult volunteers, one female and one male, who were previously healthy. Findings and caveats that apply to the study as a whole: Some responding clones were found in pre-infection memory, which suggests that pre-existing cross-reactive memory T cells took part in the SARS-CoV-2 response. Contracting CD4+ clones appeared mostly in the CM and EM memory subsets, whereas CD8+ clones were enriched in EMRA. Only a couple of mild cases were covered by the study, and larger cohorts that include severe cases with pre-infection samples were considered necessary. SARS-CoV-2 specificity of the second-wave clones peaking on day 37 was not confirmed. Clones contracting from day 15 to 85 had balanced CD4/CD8 phenotypes, while a second wave expanding from day 15 to 37 was biased towards CD4+.

The sequencing machine was an Illumina NovaSeq 6000. TCRalpha and TCRbeta cDNA libraries were constructed by 5'RACE with constant-segment primers, with sample barcodes and unique molecular identifiers being introduced. RNA was extracted from every sample with Trizol reagent. The libraries were amplified in two PCR steps, and the second step added a second sample barcode and Illumina TruSeq adapters. The libraries were sequenced on an Illumina NovaSeq using 2 x 150 bp paired-end reads. The source study handled its data this way. With migec v1.2.7, reads were demultiplexed and then collapsed into UMI-guided consensus sequences. Using mixcr v2.1.11, the UMI consensuses were aligned to TRA and TRB V and J templates and assembled into clonotypes. Expanded or contracted clonotypes were those called significant by both edgeR and NoisET, with noise models trained on biological replicates. edgeR calls used a false discovery rate-adjusted p below 0.01 and a log2 fold-change threshold of 1. PCA with hierarchical clustering of max-normalized trajectories of the 1000 most abundant clonotypes was used as exploratory dynamics analysis. Separately sequenced CD4+ and CD8+ repertoires were used to assign a CD4 or CD8 phenotype to each responding clone. Using fastp at Q25 and MiXCR, TCRdb reprocessed the public reads and kept productive beta chains. Each entry merges the rows of one CDR3 protein and shows their most common DNA and genes. The V and J calls, along with clone size, are taken from TCRdb and not from the paper's own processing. For this sample there are roughly 50,000 distinct CDR3 sequences; around 9.5% appear just once. Of the sample, 1.2% is held by the ten largest clones.

The CDR3 contains 14 residues, cysteine and phenylalanine counted. Only CDR3 DNA remains: 42 bases, in frame from the first base. The CDR1 and CDR2 encoded by the germline V gene are SGHRS and YFSETQ. V loses 3 bases of germline sequence and J loses 6 bases, and the interval between the two ends is 12 bases. Turning to this clonotype: There is no known antigen for this receptor. Base qualities are missing; no much larger clone stands one base away.

Ficoll-Paque density gradient centrifugation was the method used to isolate PBMCs. The chain is assembled from TRBV5-1 and TRBJ2-2; the D gene is unclear. The sequence derives from a man aged 18 to 30 who had mild COVID-19 (a few samples of this study predate the infection). The sample titles of this study are shuffled in the database, so cell type and time point are left out; the donor was told from shared clones. Sequencing was done on a sample of PBMCs or a T cell subset sorted from them (not recorded which). The CDR3 reads as follows: CASSYEPFSGELFF. The DNA is TGCGCCAGCAGCTACGAACCCTTCTCCGGGGAGCTGTTTTTT.